This is a list of T cell receptor beta chains from one sample in a study of blood T cell repertoires in COVID-19. Assay: immunoSEQ multiplex PCR; the TCRdb copy retains only in-frame clones and omits some. The sample includes about 240,000 clones, almost 85% of them seen just once. Sequencing was performed on peripheral blood. The receptors were sampled from a man aged 50 to 60 with COVID-19, enrolled during active disease. Each CDR3 is given with its conserved first and last residue. Fields, in order: clone size, V gene, J gene, D gene, CDR3 protein, CDR3 DNA. D genes are given only for firm matches. Where a row states a size, it is once, few, many or the class of an expanded clone; other rows omit it.

>.|TRBV28|TRBJ2-7|TRBD2
CASSLTSAGASYEQYF
TGTGCCAGCAGTTTAACTTCGGCGGGAGCTTCCTACGAGCAGTACTTC
>.|TRBV5-1|TRBJ2-2|.
CASSLEGSVGTGELFF
TGCGCCAGCAGCTTGGAGGGTAGCGTTGGCACCGGGGAGCTGTTTTTT
>.|TRBV3-1/TRBV3-2|TRBJ2-7|.
CASSQQRGYEQYF
TGTGCCAGCAGCCAACAAAGGGGTTACGAGCAGTACTTC
>.|TRBV4-2|TRBJ2-3|.
CASSQGTRGVMGTDTQYF
TGTGCCAGCAGCCAGGGTACCAGGGGGGTGATGGGCACAGATACGCAGTATTTT
>.|TRBV6-5|TRBJ2-1|TRBD1
CASSRQGSSYNEQFF
TGTGCCAGCAGCCGACAGGGGAGCTCCTACAATGAGCAGTTCTTC
>.|TRBV9|TRBJ2-2|.
CASSSGGGVTGELFF
TGTGCCAGCAGCTCAGGTGGAGGGGTCACCGGGGAGCTGTTTTTT
>.|TRBV29-1|TRBJ1-1|.
CSVETGVDTEAFF
TGCAGCGTTGAGACGGGGGTGGACACTGAAGCTTTCTTT
>.|TRBV24-1|TRBJ1-5|TRBD1
CATSDSGTGGNQPQHF
TGTGCCACCAGTGATTCCGGGACAGGGGGTAATCAGCCCCAGCATTTT
>.|TRBV19|TRBJ1-6|TRBD1
CASSIDRAPNSPLHF
TGTGCCAGTAGTATCGACAGGGCGCCTAATTCACCCCTCCACTTT
>once|TRBV6-4|TRBJ2-3|.
CASSVLSGPSTDTQYF
TGTGCCAGCAGTGTACTTAGCGGCCCTAGCACAGATACGCAGTATTTT
>once|TRBV2|TRBJ1-5|TRBD1
CASKGTGGFFFSNQPQHF
TGTGCCAGCAAGGGGACAGGGGGCTTTTTTTTTAGCAATCAGCCCCAGCATTTT
>.|TRBV9|TRBJ2-7|TRBD1
CASSQTGVGEQYF
TGTGCCAGCAGCCAGACAGGGGTTGGGGAGCAGTACTTC
>.|TRBV19|TRBJ1-5|.
CASTSGVNSNQPQHF
TGTGCCAGCACCTCGGGAGTCAATAGCAATCAGCCCCAGCATTTT
>.|TRBV7-9|TRBJ1-4|.
CASSSTYYNVGEKLFF
TGTGCCAGCAGCTCGACCTACTATAATGTGGGTGAAAAACTGTTTTTT
>.|TRBV11-2|TRBJ2-5|.
CASSRQAQETQYF
TGTGCCAGCAGCCGACAGGCCCAAGAGACCCAGTACTTC
>.|TRBV3-1/TRBV3-2|TRBJ1-3|TRBD1
CASSRLGQGVILNTIYF
TGTGCCAGCAGCCGCCTGGGACAGGGGGTTATACTGAACACCATATATTTT
>once|TRBV29-1|TRBJ1-2|TRBD1
CSGLTGGTNYGYTF
TGCAGCGGACTGACAGGGGGCACGAACTATGGCTACACCTTC
>.|TRBV6-5|TRBJ2-3|.
CASSWGDSRTDTQYF
TGTGCCAGCAGCTGGGGGGACAGCCGCACAGATACGCAGTATTTT
>.|TRBV5-1|TRBJ2-5|.
CASSSGLTKETQYF
TGCGCCAGCAGCTCGGGACTCACCAAAGAGACCCAGTACTTC
>few|TRBV3-1/TRBV3-2|TRBJ2-7|TRBD1
CASSNLGGQLAYEQYF
TGTGCCAGCAGCAATCTAGGGGGACAGCTAGCCTACGAGCAGTACTTC
>.|TRBV5-6|TRBJ2-6|TRBD2
CASSSLAGGLSGANVLTF
TGTGCCAGCAGCTCGCTAGCGGGGGGGCTATCTGGGGCCAACGTCCTGACTTTC
>.|TRBV7-9|TRBJ2-5|.
CASSPESQETQYF
TGTGCCAGCAGCCCTGAGTCCCAAGAGACCCAGTACTTC
>once|TRBV18|TRBJ1-1|.
CASSLEGIEAFF
TGTGCCAGCTCGCTCGAGGGTATCGAAGCTTTCTTT
>.|TRBV5-8|TRBJ1-1|TRBD1
CASSDRVNTEAFF
TGTGCCAGCAGCGACAGGGTAAACACTGAAGCTTTCTTT
>.|TRBV5-1|TRBJ2-5|TRBD2
CASSLELAGDSETQYF
TGCGCCAGCAGCTTGGAACTAGCGGGGGACAGCGAGACCCAGTACTTC
>few|TRBV5-1|TRBJ2-7|.
CASSLVGGVGYEQYF
TGCGCCAGCAGCTTGGTTGGGGGCGTCGGATACGAGCAGTACTTC
>.|TRBV2|TRBJ2-7|.
CASSLEAVGVPYEQYF
TGTGCCAGCAGCCTGGAGGCGGTCGGGGTACCCTACGAGCAGTACTTC
>.|TRBV7-6|TRBJ1-1|.
CASSLELVETEAFF
TGTGCCAGCAGCTTAGAATTGGTAGAGACTGAAGCTTTCTTT
>.|TRBV3-1/TRBV3-2|TRBJ1-2|.
CASSQDWNGGYGYTF
TGTGCCAGCAGCCAAGATTGGAACGGGGGCTATGGCTACACCTTC
>.|TRBV7-8|TRBJ1-3|.
CASIEDNSGNTIYF
TGTGCCAGCATCGAAGACAACTCTGGAAACACCATATATTTT
>.|TRBV11-2|TRBJ2-3|.
CASARLRIPEGDTQYF
TGTGCCAGCGCAAGACTTAGAATCCCGGAGGGAGATACGCAGTATTTT
>.|TRBV9|TRBJ2-1|TRBD2
CASSVGQTSGGGDEQFF
TGTGCCAGCAGCGTAGGCCAGACTAGCGGGGGAGGAGATGAGCAGTTCTTC
>few|TRBV15|TRBJ1-1|.
CATSPLGGNTEAFF
TGTGCCACCAGCCCTCTCGGAGGGAACACTGAAGCTTTCTTT
>.|TRBV13|TRBJ2-2|.
CASSLWTATPGELFF
TGTGCCAGCAGCCTATGGACTGCCACCCCCGGGGAGCTGTTTTTT
>once|TRBV6-5|TRBJ2-2|.
CASAQNTGELFF
TGTGCCAGCGCACAGAACACCGGGGAGCTGTTTTTT
>.|TRBV27|TRBJ1-2|.
CASRSSDNYGYTF
TGTGCCAGCAGGTCTTCAGACAATTATGGCTACACCTTC
>.|TRBV28|TRBJ1-5|.
CASRTTGYSNQPQHF
TGTGCCAGCAGGACTACAGGGTATAGCAATCAGCCCCAGCATTTT
>.|TRBV9|TRBJ2-7|.
CASSVDPVSYEQYF
TGTGCCAGCAGCGTAGATCCAGTCTCCTACGAGCAGTACTTC
>.|TRBV28|TRBJ2-1|TRBD1
CASSPRTGVPDEQFF
TGTGCCAGCAGTCCCCGGACAGGGGTCCCCGATGAGCAGTTCTTC
>once|TRBV7-2|TRBJ2-5|TRBD2
CASTPEASGGPSWETQYF
TGTGCCAGCACGCCGGAGGCGAGCGGGGGCCCCTCGTGGGAGACCCAGTACTTC
>.|TRBV7-2|TRBJ1-3|TRBD1
CASSLSLGQGGNTIYF
TGTGCCAGCAGCTTATCCCTAGGACAGGGAGGGAACACCATATATTTT
>.|TRBV19|TRBJ1-2|TRBD1
CASSLAGQGAANYGYTF
TGTGCCAGTAGTTTGGCCGGACAGGGGGCAGCTAACTATGGCTACACCTTC
>.|TRBV10-1|TRBJ2-2|TRBD2
CASSPARGGTSGELFF
TGCGCCAGCAGCCCCGCCCGGGGGGGGACCTCCGGGGAGCTGTTTTTT
>.|TRBV15|TRBJ1-3|.
CATSRGFQGSNENTIYF
TGTGCCACCAGCAGAGGCTTTCAGGGGTCTAATGAAAACACCATATATTTT
>once|TRBV4-2|TRBJ2-5|TRBD1
CASSQGPGQGARETQYF
TGTGCCAGCAGCCAAGGCCCCGGACAGGGGGCCCGAGAGACCCAGTACTTC
>few|TRBV7-2|TRBJ2-7|.
CASSFGGSNEQYF
TGTGCCAGCAGCTTTGGCGGGTCGAACGAGCAGTACTTC
>.|TRBV19|TRBJ1-5|.
CASRRGREGNQPQHF
TGTGCCAGTAGAAGGGGTAGAGAAGGGAATCAGCCCCAGCATTTT
>.|TRBV5-1|TRBJ1-4|.
CASSLTGSNEKLFF
TGCGCCAGCAGCTTGACAGGTTCGAATGAAAAACTGTTTTTT